The source of this TCR beta chain is a study of graft-versus-host responses after intestinal transplantation. In the case of this clone: Its antigen is not known.

Germline-derived CDR1 and CDR2 are SGHAT and FQNNGV. Trimming at V came to 1 base and at J to 6 bases, leaving 10 bases not matched to a gene. The CDR3 length is 18 residues. Produced via immunoSEQ multiplex PCR; TCRdb's table is partial and in-frame only. The data contain some 35,000 clones, 94% of them singletons. The material was unstimulated CD4+ T cells sorted from spleen or lymph node cells, obtained before transplant. V and J are TRBV11-2 and TRBJ1-6; 9 nucleotides match TRBD1. The TCR was taken from a human donor who was the organ donor for an intestinal transplant. CDR3 nucleotide sequence: TGTGCCAGCAGCTTAGGGACACAGGGGGCTCTTAGTAATTCACCCCTCCACTTT. Residues: CASSLGTQGALSNSPLHF.